Listed here are 14 T cell receptor beta chains from one sample, sequenced in a study of low-dose radiotherapy and immunotherapy resistance in tumors. Alpha- and beta-chain coverage of first-strand cDNA came from TRAV- and TRBV-specific primers. The authors ran around 22 PCR cycles to amplify TCRs with a constant-region primer and V-primer adapter. TCRdb re-called the reads with MiXCR, one entry per CDR3 protein. Of about 89,000 distinct CDR3 sequences in the sample, 9.4% were seen once. Time point of the sample: before trial treatment. This specimen consisted of PBMCs, obtained before treatment. Receptors originate from a male donor with prostate cancer.

This clonotype was counted many times. This sequence joins TRBV10-3 and TRBJ2-5; TRBD1 agrees at 7 bases. The length of the CDR3 is 13 residues. From germline, CDR1 is ENHRY and CDR2 SYGVKD. Trimming at V came to 3 bases and at J to 4 bases, leaving 2 bases not matched to a gene. CDR3 residues: CAISERQGETQYF. DNA for the CDR3: TGTGCCATCAGTGAACGACAGGGAGAGACCCAGTACTTC.

This clonotype has a count of ten or more. The J gene is TRBJ2-7, the V gene TRBV7-2; D could derive from TRBD1 or TRBD2 (5 bases each). CDR3 length equals 14 residues. V lost 5 bases, J lost 5 bases, and 16 bases lay in between. The germline gives CDR1 SGHTA, CDR2 FQGNSA. Here the CDR3 reads CASSPSGPVDEQYF. The CDR3 DNA is TGTGCCAGCAGCCCTTCGGGACCGGTGGACGAGCAGTACTTC.

This clonotype came up many times. J is TRBJ2-1 and V is TRBV6-5; no firm D call. Trimming took off 8 bases at V and 9 bases at J, with 17 bases between the two ends. The germline V gene has CDR1 MNHEY and CDR2 SVGAGI. The CDR3 totals 13 residues. The CDR3 coding sequence is TGTGCCAGCCACAATCCAGGCTATTTTGAGCAGTTCTTC. As protein: CASHNPGYFEQFF.

This clonotype was seen many times. The V gene is TRBV7-2, the J gene TRBJ2-7, with 10 bases aligning to TRBD1. Trimming at V came to 0 bases and at J to 7 bases, leaving 15 bases not matched to a gene. This CDR3 contains 18 residues. Per the germline V gene, CDR1 is SGHTA and CDR2 is FQGNSA. The CDR3 sequence: CASSLALTGTGVVGEQYF. The CDR3 nucleotides are TGTGCCAGCAGCTTAGCCCTTACCGGGACAGGGGTTGTGGGGGAGCAGTACTTC.

This clonotype occurred many times. The chain joins TRBV9 to TRBJ2-1; 10 nucleotides agree with TRBD2. Looked up from germline, CDR1 is SGDLS and CDR2 is YYNGEE. This CDR3 region has 14 residues. Germline trimming cut 4 bases from V and 7 bases from J; bases unmatched to any gene: 5. In DNA, the CDR3 is TGTGCCAGCAGCTTGGGACTAGCGAAAAATGAGCAGTTCTTC. Encoded protein: CASSLGLAKNEQFF.

This clonotype was found many times. This chain uses TRBV10-3 with TRBJ1-1; perhaps TRBD1 as D (6 bases). Looked up from germline, CDR1 is ENHRY and CDR2 is SYGVKD. The CDR3 extends over 12 amino acids. V was pared by 3 bases and J by 8 bases, with 10 bases between. This chain's CDR3 is CAISDLTGEAFF. Written as DNA, the CDR3 is TGTGCCATCAGTGACTTGACAGGCGAAGCTTTCTTT.

The table lists this clonotype with many counts. As DNA, the CDR3 is TGTGCCACTTCGACCGGGACAGGGGGCTACGAGCAGTACTTC. Residues: CATSTGTGGYEQYF. The genes are TRBV28 and TRBJ2-7; 11 bases match TRBD1. The CDR3 runs to 14 residues. J lost 3 bases, V lost 10 bases, and 8 bases had no gene match. Per germline, CDR1 MDHEN and CDR2 SYDVKM.

There are many counts of this clonotype. V and J are TRBV7-2 and TRBJ2-1; no clear D gene. Germline V CDR1 and CDR2: SGHTA, FQGNSA. The CDR3 is made up of 13 amino acids. Trimming left V 3 bases short and J 8 bases short, with 11 bases between. The CDR3 spells CASSFLRTDEQFF. DNA of the CDR3: TGTGCCAGCAGCTTTCTCAGGACGGATGAGCAGTTCTTC.

This clonotype was seen repeatedly, ten times or more. The rearrangement joins TRBV30 to TRBJ2-3; unclear D gene. Germline V gene data show CDR1 as GTSNPN and CDR2 as SVGIG (reference sequence). V shed 1 base and J shed 5 bases, with 7 bases lying between them. This CDR3 region has 12 residues. The CDR3 sequence is CAWSGNGDTQYF. Here the CDR3 DNA reads TGTGCCTGGAGTGGGAATGGAGATACGCAGTATTTT.

In this sample, this clonotype turned up many times. The chain is built from TRBV30 and TRBJ2-2, with D possibly TRBD2 on 5 matching bases. The CDR3 has 15 residues. The ends were cut back, 2 bases at V and 4 bases at J, with 14 bases in the middle. The germline V gene has CDR1 GTSNPN and CDR2 SVGIG (reference sequence). The CDR3 DNA sequence: TGTGCCTGGAGTCCCCTAGCCCCAGGCACCGGGGAGCTGTTTTTT. This codes for CAWSPLAPGTGELFF. Combining the CDR3 with reference TRBV30 and TRBJ2-2 gives the whole variable domain SQTIHQWPATLVQPVGSPLSLECTVEGTSNPNLYWYRQAAGRGLQLLFYSVGIGQISSEVPQNLSASRPQDRQFILSSKKLLLSDSGFYLCAWSPLAPGTGELFFGEGSRLTVL.

This clonotype was seen repeatedly, ten times or more. The V call is TRBV6-5, the J call TRBJ1-4; D ambiguous. V shed 6 bases and J shed 6 bases, with 11 bases lying between them. The germline V gene encodes CDR1 MNHEY and CDR2 SVGAGI. The CDR3 consists of 13 residues. The CDR3 coding sequence is TGTGCCAGCAGGCCTGGCATGGATGAAAAACTGTTTTTT. Its protein product is CASRPGMDEKLFF.

This clonotype was counted many times. V and J are TRBV5-1 and TRBJ2-2; weak D call: TRBD2 (5 bases). V lost 9 bases and J lost 0, with 12 bases in between. Germline loops: CDR1 SGHRS, CDR2 YFSETQ. The CDR3 has 14 amino acids. CDR3 sequence (DNA): TGCGCCACCCGAGCGGAGCCGAACACCGGGGAGCTGTTTTTT. Its protein product is CATRAEPNTGELFF.

This clonotype was seen at least ten times. V usage is TRBV12-3 or TRBV12-4 and J usage is TRBJ2-7; TRBD2 might be the D (6 bases). Trimming stripped 4 bases from V and 7 bases from J, with 14 bases between. There are 13 residues in the CDR3. CDR3 DNA sequence: TGTGCCAGCAGTTCCCACTCGGGGGAAGAGCAGTACTTC. It yields the protein CASSSHSGEEQYF.

This clonotype was seen more than once but under ten times. With a much larger clone just one base away, this may be a read error. This CDR3 is CASSLSSAGGRNEQYF. CDR3 nucleotides: TGTGCCAGCAGCCTCAGTTCGGCGGGAGGACGCAATGAGCAGTACTTC. The chain uses TRBV7-6 and TRBJ2-7; 8 bases line up with TRBD2. With V trimmed by 5 bases and J by 7 bases, 16 bases remained unmatched. The germline V gene has CDR1 SGHVS and CDR2 FNYEAQ. The CDR3 has 16 amino acids.